The 9 T cell receptor beta chains below were found in one sample sequenced in a study of blood T cells in healthy people across ages. A sample-barcoded 5' primer and a J-beta primer mix were used in a second PCR of about 7 to 12 cycles. TCRdb re-derived calls from the 5' RACE reads in MiXCR, one entry per CDR3 protein. This table holds around 1,000,000 distinct CDR3 sequences, roughly two fifths found once. Material: blood. These receptors came from a man aged 18-30 years in good health.

The J gene is TRBJ2-1, the V gene TRBV4-3; D might be TRBD1 (6 bases). V gave up 4 bases and J gave up 7 bases, with 14 bases separating them. Germline CDR1 reads LGHNA; CDR2 reads YSLEER. This CDR3 comprises 14 residues. The chain's CDR3 is CASSPPGRGNEQFF. The CDR3 DNA reads TGCGCCAGCAGCCCTCCCGGAAGGGGGAATGAGCAGTTCTTC.

The chain couples TRBV7-7 to TRBJ2-2, with D perhaps matching TRBD1 (5 bases). Trimming cost V 2 bases and J 3 bases, with 13 bases left between them. The CDR3 runs to 16 residues. Germline-derived CDR1 and CDR2 are SSHAT and FNYEAQ (reference sequence). In nucleotides, the CDR3 is TGTGCCAGCAGCTTATACGTGCTAGGGGACACCGGGGAGCTGTTTTTT. As protein: CASSLYVLGDTGELFF.

J is TRBJ2-3 and V is TRBV6-2 or TRBV6-3; D not certain. The CDR3 is made up of 14 amino acids. Germline CDR1 is MNHEY and CDR2 is SVGEGT. Trimming removed 6 bases from V and 5 bases from J, with 15 bases in between. The CDR3 protein is CASRYGPVVDTQYF. CDR3 nucleotide sequence: TGTGCCAGCAGATACGGTCCGGTGGTAGATACGCAGTATTTT.

The chain recombines TRBV7-2 with TRBJ1-6; D ambiguous. The CDR3 is 15 amino acids. Germline CDR1 and CDR2: SGHTA and FQGNSA. The V and J ends lost 4 bases and 0 bases respectively, with 7 bases between them. CDR3 amino acids: CASSWSGSYNSPLHF. As DNA, the CDR3 is TGTGCCAGCAGCTGGAGCGGCTCCTATAATTCACCCCTCCACTTT.

As to this clonotype: This may come from a read error, since a much larger clone is one base off. This sequence joins TRBV29-1 and TRBJ2-7, with 7 positions matching TRBD1. J was trimmed by 7 bases and V by 6 bases; bases with no gene match: 18. The CDR3 covers 15 residues. Germline V CDR1 and CDR2: SQVTM, ANQGSEA. CDR3: CSVPPQGVSYNEQYF. As DNA, the CDR3 is TGCAGCGTACCACCGCAGGGGGTCTCCTACAATGAGCAGTACTTC.

Note on this clonotype: The junction does not match germline at one end; this may be a read error. This sequence joins TRBV4-1 and TRBJ1-2; D possibly corresponds to TRBD1 (5 bases). Germline-derived CDR1 and CDR2 are MGHRA and YSYEKL. The length of the CDR3 is 14 residues. The CDR3 is CTSSPIRDPYGYTF. CDR3 nucleotide sequence: TGCACCAGCAGCCCTATCAGGGACCCCTATGGCTACACCTTC.

As concerns this clonotype: A much more abundant neighbour one base away suggests this may be a read error. The genes are TRBV12-3 or TRBV12-4 and TRBJ2-1, with D perhaps matching TRBD1 (5 bases). This CDR3 is 14 amino acids long. The CDR3 DNA reads as TGTGCCAGCAGTTTCCCGGACACCTACAATGAGCGGTTCTTC. It yields the protein CASSFPDTYNERFF.

The chain links TRBV20-1 to TRBJ1-2, with TRBD1 matching 8 bases. The CDR3 is made up of 12 amino acids. V shed 6 bases and J 4 bases; nucleotides not matched to a gene: 4. The germline CDR1 and CDR2 sequences are DFQATT and SNEGSKA (reference sequence). In DNA, the CDR3 is TGCAGTGCCCAGGGGGCGGGCTATGGCTACACCTTC. Its protein product is CSAQGAGYGYTF.

The CDR3 DNA reads TGTGCCAGCAGTGGTGTAGGACTGAGATCTCCCAACGGCCCTGAAGCTTTCTTT. This translates into CASSGVGLRSPNGPEAFF. The chain couples TRBV6-1 to TRBJ1-1; no reliable D call. The germline CDR1 and CDR2 sequences are MNHNS and SASEGT. This CDR3 has 18 residues. V was cut by 4 bases and J by 6 bases, with 27 bases left in between.